These T cell receptor beta chains were read from a single sample in a study of blood T cell repertoires in COVID-19. Using immunoSEQ multiplex PCR, the repertoire was profiled, and TCRdb retains in-frame clones only, with some absent. The sample has some 210,000 clones; under 90% are singletons. What was sequenced was peripheral blood. These TCRs come from a man aged 55 to 70 who had recovered from COVID-19. Each CDR3 is given with its conserved first and last residue. Each record gives: clone size, D gene, J gene, V gene, CDR3 DNA, CDR3 protein. D genes are given only for firm matches. Only part of the rows carry a size: once, few, many, or a class if the clone is expanded.

>few|.|TRBJ1-2|TRBV27
TGTGCCAGCAGTAAAACAGGGAAACATGGCTACACCTTC
CASSKTGKHGYTF
>.|TRBD2|TRBJ2-1|TRBV11-2
TGTGCCAGCAGCTTTTCCGGGACTAGCGGGACTTATGAGCAGTTCTTC
CASSFSGTSGTYEQFF
>.|TRBD2|TRBJ2-3|TRBV10-2
TGCGCCACCTTTACTAGCGGGGGACCTGTAGATACGCAGTATTTT
CATFTSGGPVDTQYF
>.|.|TRBJ2-2|TRBV7-7
TGTGCTAGCAGCTCACGGACAGAAAACACCGGGGAGCTGTTTTTT
CASSSRTENTGELFF
>.|.|TRBJ2-1|TRBV11-2
TGTGCCAGCAACAATGCCGGGGGTTCCTACAATGAGCAGTTCTTC
CASNNAGGSYNEQFF
>.|TRBD2|TRBJ2-3|TRBV6-6
TGTGCCAGCAAGGGACTAGCCGTAGATACGCAGTATTTT
CASKGLAVDTQYF
>.|.|TRBJ1-6|TRBV6-5
TGTGCCAGCAGTTCGGGTCGATATAATTCACCCCTCCACTTT
CASSSGRYNSPLHF
>.|.|TRBJ2-7|TRBV19
TGTGCCAGTAGACCTAGAGGGCCATTCTCCTACGAGCAGTACTTC
CASRPRGPFSYEQYF
>.|.|TRBJ1-3|TRBV30
TGTGCCTGGGAGGACACCTCTGGAAACACCATATATTTT
CAWEDTSGNTIYF
>.|.|TRBJ1-3|TRBV9
TGTGCCAGCAGCGTAGGGTCTGGCTCTCGCTCTGGAAACACCATATATTTT
CASSVGSGSRSGNTIYF
>.|TRBD1|TRBJ1-1|TRBV5-1
TGCGCCAGCAGCCCCGGACAGGGGGCGAACACTGAAGCTTTCTTT
CASSPGQGANTEAFF
>.|TRBD2|TRBJ2-1|TRBV27
TGTGCCAGCAGTACTGGGACTAGCGGGAGGGATGAGCAGTTCTTC
CASSTGTSGRDEQFF
>.|TRBD2|TRBJ2-5|TRBV28
TGTGCCAGCAGTGGGACTAGCGGAGGCCAAGAGACCCAGTACTTC
CASSGTSGGQETQYF
>.|.|TRBJ1-3|TRBV4-3
TGCGCCAGCAGCCAAGATCGTGGAAACACCATATATTTT
CASSQDRGNTIYF
>.|TRBD2|TRBJ2-3|TRBV4-1
TGCGCCAGCAGCCGAGATAGCGGGAGCACAGATACGCAGTATTTT
CASSRDSGSTDTQYF
>.|.|TRBJ2-3|TRBV29-1
TGCAGCGTTGCACAGGGAGCCCCAGATACGCAGTATTTT
CSVAQGAPDTQYF
>.|.|TRBJ2-1|TRBV19
TGTGCCAGTAATACGGGACTTCTCGACAATGAGCAGTTCTTC
CASNTGLLDNEQFF
>few|.|TRBJ1-2|TRBV6-2/TRBV6-3
TGTGCCAGCAGTTACCAAAATGGACCCACGGGGACTTGGGGCTACACCTTC
CASSYQNGPTGTWGYTF
>.|TRBD1|TRBJ2-7|TRBV4-1
TGCGCCAGCAGCCAGGATTATGGACAGGGAGCCTACGAGCAGTACTTC
CASSQDYGQGAYEQYF
>.|TRBD1|TRBJ2-5|TRBV5-6
TGTGCCAGCAGCAATCGGGACAGACTTCGGGAGACCCAGTACTTC
CASSNRDRLRETQYF